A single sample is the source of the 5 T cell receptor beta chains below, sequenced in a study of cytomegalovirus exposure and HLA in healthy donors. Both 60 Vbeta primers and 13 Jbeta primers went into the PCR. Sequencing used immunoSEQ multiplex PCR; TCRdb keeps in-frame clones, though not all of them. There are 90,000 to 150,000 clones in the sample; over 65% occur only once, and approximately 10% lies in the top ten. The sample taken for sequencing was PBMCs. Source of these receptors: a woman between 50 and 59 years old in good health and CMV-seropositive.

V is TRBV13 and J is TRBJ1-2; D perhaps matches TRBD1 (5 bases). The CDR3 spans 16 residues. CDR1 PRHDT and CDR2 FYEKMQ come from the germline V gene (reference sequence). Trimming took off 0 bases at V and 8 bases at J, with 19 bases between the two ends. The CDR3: CASSLGGGLEGSGYTF. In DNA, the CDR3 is TGTGCCAGCAGCTTAGGCGGGGGACTAGAGGGAAGCGGCTACACCTTC.

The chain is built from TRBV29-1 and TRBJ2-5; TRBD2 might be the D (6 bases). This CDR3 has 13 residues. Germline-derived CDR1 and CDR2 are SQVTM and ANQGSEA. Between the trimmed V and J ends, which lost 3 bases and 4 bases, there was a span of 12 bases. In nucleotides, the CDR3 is TGCAGCGTTGACAGCGGAGGGTTAGAGACCCAGTACTTC. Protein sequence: CSVDSGGLETQYF.

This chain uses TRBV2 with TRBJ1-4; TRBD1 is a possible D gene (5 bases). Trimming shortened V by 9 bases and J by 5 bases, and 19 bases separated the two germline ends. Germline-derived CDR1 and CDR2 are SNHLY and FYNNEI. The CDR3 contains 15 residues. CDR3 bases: TGTGCCAGTTATCCCTCAGGGCAGCAGAATGAAAAACTGTTTTTT. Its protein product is CASYPSGQQNEKLFF.

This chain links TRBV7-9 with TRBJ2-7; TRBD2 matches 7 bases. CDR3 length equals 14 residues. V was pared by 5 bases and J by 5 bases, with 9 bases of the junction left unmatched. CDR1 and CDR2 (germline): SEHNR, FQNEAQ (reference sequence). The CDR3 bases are TGTGCCAGCAGCCATGGGACTATGGGCGACGAGCAGTACTTC. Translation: CASSHGTMGDEQYF.

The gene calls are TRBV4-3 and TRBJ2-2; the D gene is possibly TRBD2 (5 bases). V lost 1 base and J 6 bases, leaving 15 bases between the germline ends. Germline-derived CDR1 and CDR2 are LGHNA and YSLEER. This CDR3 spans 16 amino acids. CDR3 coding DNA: TGCGCCAGCAGCCAAGGAAGGTTCCTAGCACCCGGGGAGCTGTTTTTT. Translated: CASSQGRFLAPGELFF.